This T cell receptor (beta chain) stems from a study of cytomegalovirus exposure and HLA in healthy donors. On the study more broadly: Earlier, 110 million or so unique TCR beta sequences were recovered from roughly 180 million T cells by an analysis.

The CDR3 contains 12 residues. The germline V gene encodes CDR1 SEHNR and CDR2 FQNEAQ (reference sequence). Healthy individuals who donated bone marrow served as the donors. Study-level findings and limits: Donors were assumed by presence/absence analyses to have roughly uniform sequencing depth.

With 60 Vbeta and 13 Jbeta primers, the PCR was carried out. Using immunoSEQ multiplex PCR, the repertoire was profiled, and TCRdb retains in-frame clones only, with some absent. In the table there are 100,000 to 150,000 clones, less than 85% of which are singletons. About this clone itself: As yet, its antigen is unknown. A junction boundary mismatches the germline segment, possibly from a read error.

Sequencing was carried out using PBMCs. The chain has TRBV7-9 and TRBJ1-1; a weak D match, TRBD1 (5 bases). This sequence was found in a young man in good health and CMV-seropositive. The CDR3 region is CSSRTGNTEAFF. Written as DNA, the CDR3 is TGTTCCAGCAGAACAGGGAACACTGAAGCTTTCTTT.